Presented here are 23 T cell receptor beta chains from one specimen sequenced in a study of OX40 agonist ivuxolimab in advanced cancers. The protocol was immunoSEQ multiplex PCR, while the TCRdb copy is restricted to in-frame clones and leaves out a portion. The sample contains tens of thousands of clones, 82% of which appear only once. The sample here was CD4+ or CD8+ T cells sorted from blood, taken in a trial of the OX40 agonist ivuxolimab. The receptor set was obtained from an adult with an advanced solid tumor such as melanoma, head and neck, liver or kidney cancer.

This clone was seen a handful of times. This rearrangement joins TRBV5-1 to TRBJ1-1; TRBD1 matches 7 bases. The V gene's germline CDR1 is SGHRS and CDR2 YFSETQ. The CDR3 totals 13 residues. Unmatched junction bases numbered 2, after V lost 1 base and J lost 5 bases. CDR3 nucleotides: TGCGCCAGCAGCTTGCAGGGGGAGACTGAAGCTTTCTTT. Residues: CASSLQGETEAFF.

This chain connects TRBV19 to TRBJ2-5; D perhaps matches TRBD2 (6 bases). V was trimmed by 9 bases and J by 4 bases, leaving 6 bases between them. This CDR3 region has 10 residues. Germline V gene data show CDR1 as LNHDA and CDR2 as SQIVND (reference sequence). The CDR3 DNA sequence: TGTGCCAGCGGGGGAGAGACCCAGTACTTC. Protein product: CASGGETQYF.

The chain joins TRBV6-5 to TRBJ1-2; D is unresolved. Germline CDR1 and CDR2: MNHEY and SVGAGI. The V end was cut by 2 bases, the J end by 9 bases, with 10 bases between. CDR3 length: 12 amino acids. The CDR3 is CASSYGKESYTF. The CDR3 coding sequence is TGTGCCAGCAGTTACGGCAAAGAGAGCTACACCTTC.

The chain links TRBV29-1 to TRBJ1-2; TRBD1 might be the D (6 bases). Trimming removed 7 bases at V and 4 bases at J, with 19 bases between. Per germline, CDR1 SQVTM and CDR2 ANQGSEA. The CDR3 consists of 14 residues. CDR3 nucleotides: TGCAGCGGGGGGGGCAGTCCTCCAGGCTATGGCTACACCTTC. Its translation: CSGGGSPPGYGYTF.

The chain is built from TRBV30 and TRBJ2-3, with D possibly being TRBD2 (6 bases). The CDR3 is 12 residues long. Germline assignment: CDR1 GTSNPN and CDR2 SVGIG (reference sequence). CDR3 in amino acids: CAIAGEADTQYF. The CDR3 nucleotides are TGTGCGATCGCCGGGGAGGCGGATACGCAGTATTTT.

V is TRBV15 and J is TRBJ1-3; TRBD1 aligns across 8 bases. Per germline, CDR1 LNHNV and CDR2 YYDKDF (reference sequence). J gave up 0 bases and V 5 bases, and 6 bases lay outside the gene matches. The CDR3 spans 16 residues. The CDR3 is CATSAYRGYSGNTIYF. Here the CDR3 DNA reads TGTGCCACCAGCGCCTACAGGGGGTACTCTGGAAACACCATATATTTT.

This chain links TRBV6-5 with TRBJ1-2; D may be TRBD1 (6 bases). Trimming removed 5 bases from V and 0 bases from J, with 13 bases in between. CDR3 length: 15 amino acids. CDR1 MNHEY and CDR2 SVGAGI come from the germline V gene. The CDR3 DNA sequence: TGTGCCAGCAGTACTACTAGACAGGCTAACTATGGCTACACCTTC. Its translation: CASSTTRQANYGYTF.

The V and J genes are TRBV5-6 and TRBJ2-4, with 10 nucleotides matching TRBD1. The length of the CDR3 is 15 residues. From germline, CDR1 is SGHDT and CDR2 YYEEEE. Unmatched junction bases numbered 9, after V lost 5 bases and J lost 7 bases. The CDR3 region is CASRADRGVANIQYF. The CDR3 bases are TGTGCCAGCAGGGCGGACAGGGGGGTCGCGAACATTCAGTACTTC.

The genes are TRBV5-1 and TRBJ1-1; weak D call: TRBD1 (5 bases). Per germline, CDR1 SGHRS and CDR2 YFSETQ. CDR3 length: 15 amino acids. Trimming removed 0 bases at V and 1 base at J, with 10 bases between. The CDR3 DNA sequence: TGCGCCAGCAGCTTGGGCCTTGACAGGAACACTGAAGCTTTCTTT. It translates to CASSLGLDRNTEAFF.

The chain recombines TRBV7-2 with TRBJ2-1; 9 nucleotides agree with TRBD2. This CDR3 has 17 amino acids. Per germline, CDR1 SGHTA and CDR2 FQGNSA. V lost 5 bases, J lost 8 bases, and 16 bases stayed unmatched. The CDR3 reads CASSPQTGRGGIDEQFF. CDR3 bases: TGTGCCAGCAGCCCCCAGACCGGGCGGGGGGGCATCGATGAGCAGTTCTTC.

This rearrangement joins TRBV5-6 to TRBJ1-1, with a weak D call TRBD1 (5 bases). The germline CDR1 and CDR2 sequences are SGHDT and YYEEEE. The CDR3 is 13 amino acids. Trimming took 4 bases from V and 2 from J, leaving 9 bases between them. CDR3 coding DNA: TGTGCCAGCAGCACGGGACCCAACACTGAAGCTTTCTTT. Amino acid sequence: CASSTGPNTEAFF.

This sequence joins TRBV5-1 and TRBJ1-5, with D possibly being TRBD1 (5 bases). CDR1 and CDR2 (germline): SGHRS, YFSETQ. The CDR3 is 16 residues long. V was pared by 2 bases and J by 0 bases, with 12 bases between. CDR3 region: CASSFGAAYSNQPQHF. The CDR3 DNA sequence: TGCGCCAGCAGCTTTGGGGCCGCTTATAGCAATCAGCCCCAGCATTTT. Supplemented by reference TRBV5-1 and TRBJ1-5, the full variable domain reads KAGVTQTPRYLIKTRGQQVTLSCSPISGHRSVSWYQQTPGQGLQFLFEYFSETQRNKGNFPGRFSGRQFSNSRSEMNVSTLELGDSALYLCASSFGAAYSNQPQHFGDGTRLSIL.

The chain couples TRBV6-5 to TRBJ2-5; D not resolved. Trimming left V 0 bases short and J 5 bases short, with 7 bases between. This CDR3 is built from 13 residues. CDR1 is MNHEY, CDR2 SVGAGI, per germline. CDR3 in amino acids: CASSYSRRETQYF. The CDR3 DNA follows: TGTGCCAGCAGTTACTCGCGTCGGGAGACCCAGTACTTC.

The J gene is TRBJ2-2, the V gene TRBV10-1; D is perhaps TRBD1 or TRBD2 (5 bases each). This CDR3 is 17 amino acids long. Trimming shortened V by 3 bases and J by 1 base, and 15 bases separated the two germline ends. Germline values: CDR1 WNHNN, CDR2 SYGVQD (reference sequence). The CDR3 reads CASSDPLGRGNTGELFF. CDR3 DNA: TGCGCCAGCAGTGACCCCCTGGGACGGGGGAACACCGGGGAGCTGTTTTTT.

The rearrangement uses TRBV15 and TRBJ2-7; D unclear. Germline loops: CDR1 LNHNV, CDR2 YYDKDF (reference sequence). CDR3 size: 13 residues. Trimming cost V 6 bases and J 4 bases, with 13 bases left between them. This chain's CDR3 is CATRHGSRYEQYF. The CDR3 DNA sequence: TGTGCCACCAGACACGGATCAAGGTACGAGCAGTACTTC.

The rearrangement links TRBV7-2 to TRBJ2-1; the match to TRBD2 covers 14 bases. Germline V gene data show CDR1 as SGHTA and CDR2 as FQGNSA. This CDR3 is built from 16 residues. V gave up 1 base and J gave up 7 bases; unmatched junction bases: 3. CDR3 bases: TGTGCCAGCAGCTTAGGACTAGCGGGGGGGATTAATGAGCAGTTCTTC. It codes for CASSLGLAGGINEQFF. The full variable domain, with the rest looked up from reference TRBV7-2 and TRBJ2-1, is GAGVSQSPSNKVTEKGKDVELRCDPISGHTALYWYRQSLGQGLEFLIYFQGNSAPDKSGLPSDRFSAERTGGSVSTLTIQRTQQEDSAVYLCASSLGLAGGINEQFFGPGTRLTVL.

This clone appeared a few times. The rearrangement joins TRBV7-9 to TRBJ1-4; a possible D gene is TRBD1 (6 bases). CDR3 length equals 18 residues. The V gene lost 4 bases and the J gene lost 6 bases, with 24 bases spanning the gap. The germline gives CDR1 SEHNR, CDR2 FQNEAQ (reference sequence). CDR3 DNA sequence: TGTGCCAGCAGCTCCTACCTCCCGAACAGGGTCGTAGATGAAAAACTGTTTTTT. Amino acids: CASSSYLPNRVVDEKLFF. The complete variable domain, with remaining parts taken from reference TRBV7-9 and TRBJ1-4, reads DTGVSQNPRHKITKRGQNVTFRCDPISEHNRLYWYRQTLGQGPEFLTYFQNEAQLEKSRLLSDRFSAERPKGSFSTLEIQRTEQGDSAMYLCASSSYLPNRVVDEKLFFGSGTQLSVL.

V and J are TRBV5-1 and TRBJ2-7, with a weak D call TRBD2 (6 bases). V was pared by 4 bases and J by 4 bases, with 15 bases between. Germline V gene lookup returns CDR1 SGHRS and CDR2 YFSETQ. The length of the CDR3 is 14 residues. For the CDR3, the DNA is TGCGCCAGCAGCGGGGGGAGTCCAAGTTACGAGCAGTACTTC. As protein: CASSGGSPSYEQYF.

The rearrangement joins TRBV4-1 to TRBJ2-1; D is possibly TRBD2 (5 bases). Germline V gene sequence: CDR1 MGHRA, CDR2 YSYEKL. There are 16 residues in the CDR3. Trimming stripped 1 base from V and 8 bases from J, with 18 bases between. The CDR3 here is CASSQVASSLRDEQFF. Written as DNA, the CDR3 is TGCGCCAGCAGCCAAGTTGCTAGCAGCCTAAGGGATGAGCAGTTCTTC.

As for this clone: The same CDR3 is also encoded by other DNA sequences in this sample. The chain carries TRBV9 and TRBJ2-1; D remains ambiguous. Germline V gives CDR1 SGDLS, CDR2 YYNGEE. The CDR3 spans 11 residues. V was clipped by 0 bases and J by 7 bases, with 2 bases between them. In DNA, the CDR3 is TGTGCCAGCAGCGTAGTAAATGAGCAGTTCTTC. Its translation: CASSVVNEQFF.

The chain uses TRBV6-1 and TRBJ2-5; D might be TRBD1 or TRBD2, each matching 5 bases. Trimming cost V 2 bases and J 0 bases, with 10 bases left between them. This CDR3 is built from 15 residues. CDR1 is MNHNS and CDR2 is SASEGT in the germline V gene. The CDR3 loop reads CASSEIWGYQETQYF. In DNA, the CDR3 is TGTGCCAGCAGTGAAATCTGGGGGTACCAAGAGACCCAGTACTTC.

V is TRBV6-5 and J is TRBJ2-3; D is possibly TRBD2 (5 bases). CDR3 length: 15 residues. V gave up 6 bases and J gave up 3 bases, with 16 bases separating them. CDR1 and CDR2 from the germline V gene are MNHEY and SVGAGI. This chain's CDR3 is CASRPGVEWTDTQYF. CDR3 in DNA: TGTGCCAGCAGGCCCGGGGTAGAGTGGACAGATACGCAGTATTTT.

V is TRBV7-2 and J is TRBJ1-1, with D possibly TRBD1 on 6 matching bases. V was clipped by 2 bases and J by 3 bases, with 13 bases between them. CDR3 length: 15 amino acids. Germline CDR1 reads SGHTA; CDR2 reads FQGNSA. CDR3 coding DNA: TGTGCCAGCAGCTTACGGGTGGGGGGCGACACTGAAGCTTTCTTT. Amino acid sequence: CASSLRVGGDTEAFF.